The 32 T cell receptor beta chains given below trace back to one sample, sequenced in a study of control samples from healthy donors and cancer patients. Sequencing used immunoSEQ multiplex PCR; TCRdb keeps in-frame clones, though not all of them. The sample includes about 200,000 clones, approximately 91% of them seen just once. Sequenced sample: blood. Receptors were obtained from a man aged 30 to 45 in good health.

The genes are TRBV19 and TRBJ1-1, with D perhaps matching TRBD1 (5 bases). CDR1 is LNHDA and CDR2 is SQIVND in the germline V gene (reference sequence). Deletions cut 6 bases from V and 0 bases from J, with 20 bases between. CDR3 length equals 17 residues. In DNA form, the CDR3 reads TGTGCCAGTAGGACGGGGGGGACTGCGACCTTGAACACTGAAGCTTTCTTT. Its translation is CASRTGGTATLNTEAFF.

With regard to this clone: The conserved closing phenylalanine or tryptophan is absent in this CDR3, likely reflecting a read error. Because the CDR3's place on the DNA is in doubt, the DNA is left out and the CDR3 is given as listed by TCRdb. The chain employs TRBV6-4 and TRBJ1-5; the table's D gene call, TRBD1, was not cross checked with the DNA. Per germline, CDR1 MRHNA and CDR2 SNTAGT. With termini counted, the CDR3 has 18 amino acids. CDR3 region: CASSDSQGTSEQSAPAFC.

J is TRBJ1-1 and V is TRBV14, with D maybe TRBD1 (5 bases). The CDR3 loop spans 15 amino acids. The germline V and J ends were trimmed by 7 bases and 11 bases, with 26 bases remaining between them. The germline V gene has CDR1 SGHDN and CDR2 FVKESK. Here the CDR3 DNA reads TGTGCCAGCATACCATCTTCGGGGGTACCGGCCGGGGCTTTCTTT. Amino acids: CASIPSSGVPAGAFF.

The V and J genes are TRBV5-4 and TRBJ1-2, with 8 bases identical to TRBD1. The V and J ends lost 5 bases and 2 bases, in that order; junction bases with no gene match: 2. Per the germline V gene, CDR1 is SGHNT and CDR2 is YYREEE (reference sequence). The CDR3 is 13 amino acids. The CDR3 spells CASRRQGNYGYTF. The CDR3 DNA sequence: TGTGCCAGCAGACGACAGGGGAACTATGGCTACACCTTC. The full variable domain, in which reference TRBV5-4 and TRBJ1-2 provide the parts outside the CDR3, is ETGVTQSPTHLIKTRGQQVTLRCSSQSGHNTVSWYQQALGQGPQFIFQYYREEENGRGNFPPRFSGLQFPNYSSELNVNALELDDSALYLCASRRQGNYGYTFGSGTRLTVV.

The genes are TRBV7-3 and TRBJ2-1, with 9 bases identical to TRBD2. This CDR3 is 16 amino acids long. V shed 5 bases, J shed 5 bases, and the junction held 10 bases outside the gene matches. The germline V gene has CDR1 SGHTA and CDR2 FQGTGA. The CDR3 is CASSPRPAGGNNEQFF. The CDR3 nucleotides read TGTGCCAGCAGCCCACGCCCAGCGGGGGGTAACAATGAGCAGTTCTTC.

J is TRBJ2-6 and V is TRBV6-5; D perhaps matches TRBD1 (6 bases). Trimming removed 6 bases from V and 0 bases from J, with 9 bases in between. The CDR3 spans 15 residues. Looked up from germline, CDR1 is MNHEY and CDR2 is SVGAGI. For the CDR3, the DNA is TGTGCCAGCAGCACAGGGTCCTCTGGGGCCAACGTCCTGACTTTC. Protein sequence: CASSTGSSGANVLTF.

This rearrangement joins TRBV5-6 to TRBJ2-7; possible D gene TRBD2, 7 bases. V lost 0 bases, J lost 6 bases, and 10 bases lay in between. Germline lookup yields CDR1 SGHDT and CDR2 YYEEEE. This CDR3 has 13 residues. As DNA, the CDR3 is TGTGCCAGCAGCTTGGAGGGGGGGCGCGAGCAGTACTTC. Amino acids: CASSLEGGREQYF. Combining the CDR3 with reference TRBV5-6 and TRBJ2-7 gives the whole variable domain DAGVTQSPTHLIKTRGQQVTLRCSPKSGHDTVSWYQQALGQGPQFIFQYYEEEERQRGNFPDRFSGHQFPNYSSELNVNALLLGDSALYLCASSLEGGREQYFGPGTRLTVT.

The CDR3 nucleotides are TGTGCCTCATCCTCGCGGCAGGCCAAAAACTATGGCTACACCTTC. Its protein is CASSSRQAKNYGYTF. The gene calls are TRBV5-3 and TRBJ1-2; D ambiguous. TRBV5-3 is an ORF; its function is uncertain. This CDR3 has 15 residues. V was cut by 10 bases and J by 2 bases, with 21 bases left in between.

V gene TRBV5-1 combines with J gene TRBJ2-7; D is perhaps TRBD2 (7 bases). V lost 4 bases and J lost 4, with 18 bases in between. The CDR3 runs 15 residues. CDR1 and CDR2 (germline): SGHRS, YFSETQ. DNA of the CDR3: TGCGCCAGCAGCACGGAGCCGGGGGGCAGGTACGAGCAGTACTTC. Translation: CASSTEPGGRYEQYF.

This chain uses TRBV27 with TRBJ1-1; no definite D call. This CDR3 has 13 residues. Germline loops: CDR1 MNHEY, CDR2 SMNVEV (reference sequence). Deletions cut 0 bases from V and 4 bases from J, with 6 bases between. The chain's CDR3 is CASSLSSVTEAFF. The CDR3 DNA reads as TGTGCCAGCAGTTTATCGTCAGTCACTGAAGCTTTCTTT.

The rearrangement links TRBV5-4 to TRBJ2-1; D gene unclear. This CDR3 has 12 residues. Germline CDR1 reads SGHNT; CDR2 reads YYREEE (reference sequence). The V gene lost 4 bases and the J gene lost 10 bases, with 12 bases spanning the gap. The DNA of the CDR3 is TGTGCCAGCAGCCTGTCTTCGGTCGAGCAGTTCTTC. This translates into CASSLSSVEQFF.

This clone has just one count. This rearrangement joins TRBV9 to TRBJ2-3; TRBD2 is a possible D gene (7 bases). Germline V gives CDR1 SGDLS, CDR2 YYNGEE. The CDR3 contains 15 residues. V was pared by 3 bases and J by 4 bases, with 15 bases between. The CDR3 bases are TGTGCCAGCAGCGCCCTCCCGGGGGGCTCAGATACGCAGTATTTT. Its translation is CASSALPGGSDTQYF.

The CDR3 loop reads CASSGTSRGQPQHF. The CDR3 DNA follows: TGCGCCAGCAGCGGGACCTCGAGGGGTCAGCCCCAGCATTTT. J is TRBJ1-5 and V is TRBV10-2; D is perhaps TRBD1 (5 bases). Germline V gene sequence: CDR1 WSHSY, CDR2 SAAADI. This CDR3 has 14 residues. Trimming removed 6 bases from V and 6 bases from J, with 15 bases in between.

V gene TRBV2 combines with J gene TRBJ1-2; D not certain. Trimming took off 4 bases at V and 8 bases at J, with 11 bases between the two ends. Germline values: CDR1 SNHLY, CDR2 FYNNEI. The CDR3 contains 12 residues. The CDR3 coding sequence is TGTGCCAGCAGTGGACCCCCTGGAGGCTACACCTTC. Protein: CASSGPPGGYTF.

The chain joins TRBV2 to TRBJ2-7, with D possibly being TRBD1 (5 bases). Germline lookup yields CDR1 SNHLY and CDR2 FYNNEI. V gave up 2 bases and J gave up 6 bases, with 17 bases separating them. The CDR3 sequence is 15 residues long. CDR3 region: CASSERSRVGVEQYF. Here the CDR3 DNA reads TGTGCCAGCAGTGAAAGGTCTCGGGTAGGGGTCGAGCAGTACTTC. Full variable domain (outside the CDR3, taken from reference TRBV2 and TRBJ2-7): EPEVTQTPSHQVTQMGQEVILRCVPISNHLYFYWYRQILGQKVEFLVSFYNNEISEKSEIFDDQFSVERPDGSNFTLKIRSTKLEDSAMYFCASSERSRVGVEQYFGPGTRLTVT.

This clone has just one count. CDR3: CASSIYEGFSGNTIYF. Here the CDR3 DNA reads TGTGCCAGTAGTATCTACGAGGGCTTCTCTGGAAACACCATATATTTT. The V gene is TRBV19, the J gene TRBJ1-3; D not resolved. Trimming pared 3 bases from V and 0 bases from J, leaving 12 bases between. This CDR3 spans 16 amino acids. From germline, CDR1 is LNHDA and CDR2 SQIVND (reference sequence).

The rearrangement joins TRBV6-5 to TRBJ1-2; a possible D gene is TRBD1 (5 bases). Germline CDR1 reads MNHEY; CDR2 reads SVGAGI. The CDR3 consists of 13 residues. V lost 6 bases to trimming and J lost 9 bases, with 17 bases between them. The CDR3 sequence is CASSPVRGESYTF. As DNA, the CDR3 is TGTGCCAGCAGCCCCGTTAGGGGCGAAAGCTACACCTTC.

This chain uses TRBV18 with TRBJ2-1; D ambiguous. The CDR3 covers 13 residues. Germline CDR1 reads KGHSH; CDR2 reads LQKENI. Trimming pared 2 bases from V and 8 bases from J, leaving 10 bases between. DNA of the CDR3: TGTGCCAGCTCACCAAATAGTTTAGATGAGCAGTTCTTC. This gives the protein CASSPNSLDEQFF.

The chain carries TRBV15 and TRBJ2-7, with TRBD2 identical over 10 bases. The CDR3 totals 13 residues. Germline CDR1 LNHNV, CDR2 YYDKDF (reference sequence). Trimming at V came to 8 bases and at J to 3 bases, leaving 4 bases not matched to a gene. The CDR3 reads CATSPSGGYEQYF. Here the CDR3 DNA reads TGTGCCACCTCCCCTAGCGGGGGCTACGAGCAGTACTTC.

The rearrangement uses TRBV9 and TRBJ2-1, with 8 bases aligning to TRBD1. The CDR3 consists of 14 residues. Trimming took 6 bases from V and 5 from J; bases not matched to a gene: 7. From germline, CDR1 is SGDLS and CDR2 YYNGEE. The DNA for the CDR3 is TGTGCCAGCAACAGGGGACAGGTCAACAATGAGCAGTTCTTC. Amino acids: CASNRGQVNNEQFF.

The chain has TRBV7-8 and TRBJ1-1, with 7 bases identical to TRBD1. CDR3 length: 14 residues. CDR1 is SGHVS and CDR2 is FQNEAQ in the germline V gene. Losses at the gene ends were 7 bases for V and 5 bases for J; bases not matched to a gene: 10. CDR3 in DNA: TGTGCCAGCAACCGCGGCAGGGGGGGGACTGAAGCTTTCTTT. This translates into CASNRGRGGTEAFF.

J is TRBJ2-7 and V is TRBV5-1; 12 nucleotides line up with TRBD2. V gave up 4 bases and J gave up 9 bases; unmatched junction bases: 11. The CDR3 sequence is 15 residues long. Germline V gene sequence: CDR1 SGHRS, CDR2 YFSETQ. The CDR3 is CASSDTPGLAGWQYF. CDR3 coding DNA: TGCGCCAGCAGCGACACCCCGGGACTAGCGGGTTGGCAGTACTTC. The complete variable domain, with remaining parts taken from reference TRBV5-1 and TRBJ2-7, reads KAGVTQTPRYLIKTRGQQVTLSCSPISGHRSVSWYQQTPGQGLQFLFEYFSETQRNKGNFPGRFSGRQFSNSRSEMNVSTLELGDSALYLCASSDTPGLAGWQYFGPGTRLTVT.

The CDR3 nucleotides are TGTGCCAGCAGTGTAACCAGCTCTGGAAACACCATATATTTT. This codes for CASSVTSSGNTIYF. The chain uses TRBV2 and TRBJ1-3; no clear D gene. This CDR3 region has 14 residues. Trimming pared 4 bases from V and 0 bases from J, leaving 7 bases between. Germline CDR1 SNHLY, CDR2 FYNNEI.

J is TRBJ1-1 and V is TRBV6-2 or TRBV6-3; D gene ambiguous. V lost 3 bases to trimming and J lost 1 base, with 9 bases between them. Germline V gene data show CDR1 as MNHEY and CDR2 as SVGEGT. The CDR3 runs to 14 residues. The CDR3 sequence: CASSYEMRNTEAFF. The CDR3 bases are TGTGCCAGCAGTTATGAAATGAGGAACACTGAAGCTTTCTTT.

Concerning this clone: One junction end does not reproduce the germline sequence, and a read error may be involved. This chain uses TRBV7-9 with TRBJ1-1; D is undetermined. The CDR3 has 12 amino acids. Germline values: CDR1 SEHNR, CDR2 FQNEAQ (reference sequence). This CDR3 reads CASSFEGFGVVF. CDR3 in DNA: TGTGCCAGCAGCTTTGAGGGTTTCGGGGTTGTCTTT.

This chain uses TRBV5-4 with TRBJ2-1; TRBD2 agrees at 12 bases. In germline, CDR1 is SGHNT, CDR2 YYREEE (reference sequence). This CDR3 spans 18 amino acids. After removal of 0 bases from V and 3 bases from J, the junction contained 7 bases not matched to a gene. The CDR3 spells CASSLASTSGGYYNEQFF. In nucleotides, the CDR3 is TGTGCCAGCAGCTTGGCCAGCACTAGCGGGGGGTACTACAATGAGCAGTTCTTC.

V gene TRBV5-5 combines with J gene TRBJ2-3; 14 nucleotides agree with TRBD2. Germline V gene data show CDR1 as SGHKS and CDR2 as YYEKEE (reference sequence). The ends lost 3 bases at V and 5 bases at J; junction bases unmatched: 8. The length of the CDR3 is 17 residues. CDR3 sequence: CASSSHGTSGGQDTQYF. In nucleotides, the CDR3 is TGTGCCAGCAGCTCGCACGGGACTAGCGGGGGACAAGATACGCAGTATTTT.

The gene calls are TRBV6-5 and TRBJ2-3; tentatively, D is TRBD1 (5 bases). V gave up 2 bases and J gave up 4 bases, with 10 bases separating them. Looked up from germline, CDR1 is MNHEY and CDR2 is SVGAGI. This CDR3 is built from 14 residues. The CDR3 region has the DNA TGTGCCAGCAGTTACCGGACACTCGCAGATACGCAGTATTTT. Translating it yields CASSYRTLADTQYF.

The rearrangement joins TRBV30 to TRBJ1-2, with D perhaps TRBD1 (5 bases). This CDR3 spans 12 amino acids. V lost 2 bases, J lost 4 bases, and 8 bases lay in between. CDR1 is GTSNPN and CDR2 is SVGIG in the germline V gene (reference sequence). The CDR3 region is CAWSSGRYGYTF. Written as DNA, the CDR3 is TGTGCCTGGAGTTCGGGACGCTATGGCTACACCTTC.

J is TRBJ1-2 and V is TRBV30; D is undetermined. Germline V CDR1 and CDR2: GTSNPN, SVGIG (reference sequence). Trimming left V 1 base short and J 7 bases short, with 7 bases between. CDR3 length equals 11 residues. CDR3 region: CAWSEGFGYTF. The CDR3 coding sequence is TGTGCCTGGAGTGAGGGATTTGGCTACACCTTC.

This CDR3 reads CASSLRVQVPYEQYF. DNA for the CDR3: TGTGCCAGCAGCTTGAGGGTGCAGGTCCCCTACGAGCAGTACTTC. The rearrangement uses TRBV5-6 and TRBJ2-7; D uncertain. Germline loops: CDR1 SGHDT, CDR2 YYEEEE. V was trimmed by 1 base and J by 2 bases, leaving 13 bases between them. The CDR3 is made up of 15 amino acids.

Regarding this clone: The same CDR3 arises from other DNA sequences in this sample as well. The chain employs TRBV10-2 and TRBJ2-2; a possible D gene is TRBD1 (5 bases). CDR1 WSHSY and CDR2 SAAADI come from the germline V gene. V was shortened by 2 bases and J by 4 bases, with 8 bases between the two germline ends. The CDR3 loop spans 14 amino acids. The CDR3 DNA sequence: TGCGCCAGCAGTGAGACAGGTGGCACCGGGGAGCTGTTTTTT. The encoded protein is CASSETGGTGELFF.